The T cell receptor (beta chain) under discussion was sequenced for a study of ipilimumab plus nivolumab after autologous stem cell transplantation. For the study at large: Typical patient got 5 or 6 ipilimumab doses and roughly 8 nivolumab doses (median).

TCRdb's table, derived via immunoSEQ multiplex PCR, lists solely in-frame clones and lacks some. The data show 20,000 to 25,000 clones, about three quarters seen once. Germline V gene lookup returns CDR1 SGHNT and CDR2 YYREEE (reference sequence). The CDR3 consists of 18 residues. The ends lost 1 base at V and 0 bases at J; junction bases unmatched: 6. The starting material was PBMCs, obtained in a trial of ipilimumab plus nivolumab as post-transplant consolidation. V is TRBV5-4 and J is TRBJ2-1, with TRBD2 identical over 11 bases. The sequence was obtained from a male donor with diffuse large B-cell lymphoma. CDR3 region: CASSLPGTSGASYNEQFF. In nucleotides, the CDR3 is TGTGCCAGCAGCTTGCCCGGGACTAGCGGCGCCTCCTACAATGAGCAGTTCTTC.